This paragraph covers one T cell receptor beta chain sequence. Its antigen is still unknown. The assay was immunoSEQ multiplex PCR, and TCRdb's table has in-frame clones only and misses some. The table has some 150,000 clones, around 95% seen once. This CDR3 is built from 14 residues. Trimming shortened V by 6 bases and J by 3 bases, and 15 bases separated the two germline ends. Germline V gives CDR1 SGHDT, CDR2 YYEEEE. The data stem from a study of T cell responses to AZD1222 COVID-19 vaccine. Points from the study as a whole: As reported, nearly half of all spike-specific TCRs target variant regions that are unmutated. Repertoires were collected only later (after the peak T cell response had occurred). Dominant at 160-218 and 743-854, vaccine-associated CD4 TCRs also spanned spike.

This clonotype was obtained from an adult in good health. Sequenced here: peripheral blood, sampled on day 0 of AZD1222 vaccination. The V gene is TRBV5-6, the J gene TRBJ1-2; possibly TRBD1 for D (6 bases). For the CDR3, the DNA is TGTGCCAGCACTACAACAGGGCGATACTATGGCTACACCTTC. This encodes CASTTTGRYYGYTF.